A single sample is the source of the 21 T cell receptor beta chains below, sequenced in a study of blood T cell repertoires in COVID-19. Data came from immunoSEQ multiplex PCR; TCRdb stores just in-frame clones and leaves some out. Of 150,000 to 200,000 clones in the sample, around 87% were seen once. Sample: peripheral blood. The receptors here all came from a woman in her late teens or twenties who had recovered from COVID-19.

V is TRBV9 and J is TRBJ1-3; a possible D gene is TRBD1 (6 bases). V lost 0 bases and J lost 0, with 7 bases in between. Germline-derived CDR1 and CDR2 are SGDLS and YYNGEE. The CDR3 extends over 15 amino acids. The CDR3: CASSVVGGSGNTIYF. As DNA, the CDR3 is TGTGCCAGCAGCGTAGTAGGGGGCTCTGGAAACACCATATATTTT.

The chain couples TRBV15 to TRBJ2-3; 15 nucleotides line up with TRBD2. The CDR3 length is 19 residues. Germline CDR1 and CDR2: LNHNV and YYDKDF (reference sequence). Trimming cost V 2 bases and J 11 bases; bases outside gene matches: 17. The CDR3 reads CATSRPKPGLAGGLKGQYF. CDR3 sequence (DNA): TGTGCCACCAGCAGACCGAAACCGGGACTAGCGGGAGGCCTTAAGGGGCAGTATTTT.

This clone was detected only a few times. The chain combines TRBV19 with TRBJ1-5; tentatively, D is TRBD1 (5 bases). The germline V gene encodes CDR1 LNHDA and CDR2 SQIVND (reference sequence). The V end lost 6 bases, the J end lost 0 bases, and 15 bases lay between the germline ends. The CDR3 has 16 amino acids. The CDR3 loop reads CASRRADTNSNQPQHF. The CDR3 nucleotides read TGTGCCAGTAGAAGGGCGGACACCAATAGCAATCAGCCCCAGCATTTT.

V is TRBV4-3 and J is TRBJ2-3, with D perhaps TRBD1 (5 bases). V was pared by 0 bases and J by 2 bases, with 15 bases between. CDR1 and CDR2 from the germline V gene are LGHNA and YSLEER. The CDR3 runs to 17 residues. The CDR3 region has the DNA TGCGCCAGCAGCCAAGATTATTGGACACTTATCACAGATACGCAGTATTTT. Translating gives CASSQDYWTLITDTQYF.

The chain combines TRBV3-1 (or the pseudogene TRBV3-2) with TRBJ1-1, with TRBD1 as a possible D gene (5 bases). Germline V lookup: CDR1 LGHDT, CDR2 YNNKEL (reference sequence). The V end lost 4 bases, the J end lost 4 bases, and 13 bases lay between the germline ends. CDR3 length: 14 residues. The CDR3 reads CASSRKGVSTEAFF. CDR3 bases: TGTGCCAGCAGCCGGAAAGGGGTGAGCACTGAAGCTTTCTTT.

V is TRBV19 and J is TRBJ2-2; a weak D match, TRBD1 (5 bases). The V end lost 1 base, the J end lost 0 bases, and 6 bases lay between the germline ends. Per the germline V gene, CDR1 is LNHDA and CDR2 is SQIVND (reference sequence). The CDR3 totals 15 residues. CDR3 in DNA: TGTGCCAGTAGTATAGTACAGGCGAACACCGGGGAGCTGTTTTTT. Translation gives CASSIVQANTGELFF.

The gene calls are TRBV7-3 and TRBJ2-3; D might be TRBD2 (6 bases). This CDR3 comprises 14 residues. The V gene's germline CDR1 is SGHTA and CDR2 FQGTGA. Trimming left V 3 bases short and J 5 bases short, with 12 bases between. Here the CDR3 DNA reads TGTGCCAGCAGCTTCGGGGGTTTGGAAGATACGCAGTATTTT. It encodes CASSFGGLEDTQYF.

This chain uses TRBV6-5 with TRBJ1-1; 9 bases line up with TRBD1. V lost 7 bases to trimming and J lost 8 bases; unmatched junction nucleotides: 14. Germline CDR1 and CDR2: MNHEY and SVGAGI. This CDR3 comprises 15 residues. The CDR3 region is CASNAPTGGLEEAFF. The CDR3 DNA reads as TGTGCCAGCAATGCGCCCACAGGGGGCTTGGAAGAAGCTTTCTTT.

The chain has TRBV27 and TRBJ1-5, with a possible D match to TRBD1 (5 bases). V was shortened by 5 bases and J by 7 bases, with 21 bases between the two germline ends. This CDR3 is built from 16 residues. The germline gives CDR1 MNHEY, CDR2 SMNVEV (reference sequence). CDR3 loop: CASSGGMSGPWQPQHF. As DNA, the CDR3 is TGTGCCAGCAGTGGCGGGATGTCGGGGCCGTGGCAGCCCCAGCATTTT.

The chain couples TRBV6-5 to TRBJ2-3; 8 bases agree with TRBD1. V lost 7 bases and J lost 5; bases outside the gene matches: 5. The germline gives CDR1 MNHEY, CDR2 SVGAGI. The CDR3 has 13 amino acids. The CDR3 DNA sequence: TGTGCCAGCAAACAGGGGGGATTAGATACGCAGTATTTT. Amino acid sequence: CASKQGGLDTQYF.

This chain links TRBV5-4 with TRBJ2-1; D ambiguous. Trimming took off 4 bases at V and 5 bases at J, with 16 bases between the two ends. This CDR3 comprises 15 residues. CDR1 and CDR2 (germline): SGHNT, YYREEE (reference sequence). The CDR3 nucleotides are TGTGCCAGCAGCCGCCTTACGGAGCCCGACAATGAGCAGTTCTTC. Its translation: CASSRLTEPDNEQFF.

The V call is TRBV11-3, the J call TRBJ1-1; unclear D gene. There are 13 residues in the CDR3. Germline lookup yields CDR1 SGHNT and CDR2 YENEEA. The ends were cut back, 0 bases at V and 5 bases at J, with 7 bases in the middle. The CDR3 DNA sequence: TGTGCCAGCAGCTTAGATCAACAGACTGAAGCTTTCTTT. Residues: CASSLDQQTEAFF.

The chain carries TRBV9 and TRBJ2-5, with unresolved D. CDR1 is SGDLS, CDR2 YYNGEE, per germline. The CDR3 spans 15 residues. The germline V and J ends were trimmed by 4 bases and 2 bases, with 15 bases remaining between them. CDR3 coding DNA: TGTGCCAGCAGCCCCCGCGGCCCACGACAAGAGACCCAGTACTTC. Translation: CASSPRGPRQETQYF.

V and J are TRBV5-8 and TRBJ2-1; tentative D call: TRBD1 (6 bases). Per germline, CDR1 SGHTS and CDR2 YDEGEE. V was trimmed by 4 bases and J by 2 bases, leaving 10 bases between them. The CDR3 runs to 14 residues. CDR3 amino acids: CASSLTGTYNEQFF. The CDR3 nucleotides are TGTGCCAGCAGCCTGACAGGTACCTACAATGAGCAGTTCTTC.

This clone appeared once. This chain joins TRBV19 and TRBJ2-7; 7 bases map to TRBD1. Germline-derived CDR1 and CDR2 are LNHDA and SQIVND (reference sequence). J was trimmed by 3 bases and V by 3 bases; bases with no gene match: 8. CDR3 length: 15 residues. CDR3 sequence: CASSISPGQIYEQYF. CDR3 in DNA: TGTGCCAGTAGTATTTCCCCGGGACAGATCTACGAGCAGTACTTC.

This chain connects TRBV6-1 to TRBJ1-6; a possible D gene is TRBD1 (6 bases). The CDR3 has 14 residues. Looked up from germline, CDR1 is MNHNS and CDR2 is SASEGT. Trimming left V 2 bases short and J 6 bases short, with 8 bases between. Here the CDR3 reads CASSEHRANSPLHF. CDR3 sequence (DNA): TGTGCCAGCAGTGAACACAGGGCTAATTCACCCCTCCACTTT.

The chain joins TRBV4-3 to TRBJ2-3, with D possibly TRBD2 on 6 matching bases. The CDR3 is 16 amino acids. Trimming shortened V by 0 bases and J by 2 bases, and 12 bases separated the two germline ends. CDR1 and CDR2 from the germline V gene are LGHNA and YSLEER. Here the CDR3 reads CASSQDAPGVTDTQYF. The CDR3 bases are TGCGCCAGCAGCCAAGATGCCCCGGGGGTCACAGATACGCAGTATTTT.

J is TRBJ2-2 and V is TRBV2, with TRBD2 identical over 7 bases. Trimming cost V 1 base and J 2 bases; bases outside gene matches: 4. From germline, CDR1 is SNHLY and CDR2 FYNNEI. The CDR3 spans 16 residues. The CDR3 bases are TGTGCCAGCAGTGAAGACCAGCGGGGTAACACCGGGGAGCTGTTTTTT. It specifies CASSEDQRGNTGELFF.

V is TRBV5-5 and J is TRBJ1-2; 8 bases line up with TRBD1. This CDR3 region has 13 residues. With V trimmed by 3 bases and J by 5 bases, 3 bases remained unmatched. Germline values: CDR1 SGHKS, CDR2 YYEKEE (reference sequence). The CDR3 nucleotides read TGTGCCAGCAGCTCCCAGGGGGCATATGGCTACACCTTC. Protein sequence: CASSSQGAYGYTF.

This chain connects TRBV6-6 to TRBJ1-2, with D possibly being TRBD1 (5 bases). The germline gives CDR1 MNHNY, CDR2 SVGAGI (reference sequence). V was clipped by 6 bases and J by 4 bases, with 18 bases between them. The CDR3 consists of 15 residues. CDR3 DNA sequence: TGTGCCAGCAGCACCGAACGAGACAGTAGCTATGGCTACACCTTC. Its translation is CASSTERDSSYGYTF.

This chain uses TRBV30 with TRBJ1-2; maybe TRBD1 (6 bases). This CDR3 is built from 14 residues. Germline CDR1 is GTSNPN and CDR2 is SVGIG (reference sequence). V gave up 0 bases and J gave up 6 bases, with 14 bases separating them. CDR3: CAWSVGGGVDGYTF. In nucleotides, the CDR3 is TGTGCCTGGAGTGTTGGAGGGGGGGTGGATGGCTACACCTTC.